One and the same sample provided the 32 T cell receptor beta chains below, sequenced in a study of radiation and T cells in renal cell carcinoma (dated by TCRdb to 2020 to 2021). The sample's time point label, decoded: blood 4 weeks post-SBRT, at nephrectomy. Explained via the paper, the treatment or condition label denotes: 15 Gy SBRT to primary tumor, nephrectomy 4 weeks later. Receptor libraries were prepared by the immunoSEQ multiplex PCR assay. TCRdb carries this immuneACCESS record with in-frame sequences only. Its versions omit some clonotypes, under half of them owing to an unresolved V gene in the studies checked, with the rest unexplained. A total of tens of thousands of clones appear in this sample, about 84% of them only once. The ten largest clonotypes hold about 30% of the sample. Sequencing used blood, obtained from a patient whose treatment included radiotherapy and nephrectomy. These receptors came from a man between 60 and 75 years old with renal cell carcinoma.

The CDR3, as DNA: TGCGCCAGCAGCTTTACTTTGGGGGGAGAGACCCAGTACTTC. Protein: CASSFTLGGETQYF. This chain uses TRBV5-1 with TRBJ2-5, with D possibly being TRBD2 (6 bases). CDR1 SGHRS and CDR2 YFSETQ come from the germline V gene. V was pared by 2 bases and J by 4 bases, with 12 bases between. The CDR3 covers 14 residues.

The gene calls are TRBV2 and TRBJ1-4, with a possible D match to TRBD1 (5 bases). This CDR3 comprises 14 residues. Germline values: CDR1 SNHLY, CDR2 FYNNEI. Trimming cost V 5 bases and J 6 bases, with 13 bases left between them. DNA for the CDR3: TGTGCCAGCAGTTTTACCGGGGGTGATGAAAAACTGTTTTTT. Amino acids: CASSFTGGDEKLFF.

CDR3: CASSTYGLAGTFSYNEQFF. Here the CDR3 DNA reads TGTGCCAGCTCAACCTATGGACTAGCGGGCACGTTCTCCTACAATGAGCAGTTCTTC. The chain carries TRBV18 and TRBJ2-1; 11 bases are shared with TRBD2. The CDR3 consists of 19 residues. V shed 5 bases and J 0 bases; nucleotides not matched to a gene: 12. CDR1 is KGHSH and CDR2 is LQKENI in the germline V gene.

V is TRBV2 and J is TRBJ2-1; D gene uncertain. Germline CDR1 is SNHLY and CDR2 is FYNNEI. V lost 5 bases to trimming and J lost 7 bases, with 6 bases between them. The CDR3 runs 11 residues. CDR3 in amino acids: CASSYRNEQFF. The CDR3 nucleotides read TGTGCCAGCAGTTATAGAAATGAGCAGTTCTTC.

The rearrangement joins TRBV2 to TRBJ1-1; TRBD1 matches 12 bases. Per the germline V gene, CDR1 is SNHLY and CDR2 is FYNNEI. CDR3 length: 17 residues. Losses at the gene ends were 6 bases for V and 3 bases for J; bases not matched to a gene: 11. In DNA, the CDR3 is TGTGCCAGCAGCGACTTCCGGGACAGGGGGCGTTACACTGAAGCTTTCTTT. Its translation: CASSDFRDRGRYTEAFF.

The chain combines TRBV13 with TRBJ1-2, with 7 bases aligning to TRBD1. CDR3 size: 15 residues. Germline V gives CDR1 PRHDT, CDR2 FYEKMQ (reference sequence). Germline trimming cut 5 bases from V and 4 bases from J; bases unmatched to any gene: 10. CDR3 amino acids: CASSLNRGRLYGYTF. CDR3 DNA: TGTGCCAGCAGCCTAAACAGGGGTAGGCTCTATGGCTACACCTTC.

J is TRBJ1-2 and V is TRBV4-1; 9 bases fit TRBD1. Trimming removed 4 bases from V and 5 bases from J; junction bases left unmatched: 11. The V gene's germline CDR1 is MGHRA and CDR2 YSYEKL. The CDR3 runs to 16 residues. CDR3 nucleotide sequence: TGCGCCAGCAGCCGCAGTGCCCGGGACAGGGAGTATGGCTACACCTTC. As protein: CASSRSARDREYGYTF.

CDR3: CASRGAGGKETQYF. In DNA, the CDR3 is TGTGCCAGCAGGGGCGCGGGAGGGAAAGAGACCCAGTACTTC. V usage is TRBV28 and J usage is TRBJ2-5; 9 bases line up with TRBD2. In germline, CDR1 is MDHEN, CDR2 SYDVKM. The CDR3 has 14 amino acids. J gave up 3 bases and V 6 bases, and 5 bases lay outside the gene matches. Looking up the rest from reference TRBV28 and TRBJ2-5 gives the full variable domain: DVKVTQSSRYLVKRTGEKVFLECVQDMDHENMFWYRQDPGLGLRLIYFSYDVKMKEKGDIPEGYSVSREKKERFSLILESASTNQTSMYLCASRGAGGKETQYFGPGTRLLVL.

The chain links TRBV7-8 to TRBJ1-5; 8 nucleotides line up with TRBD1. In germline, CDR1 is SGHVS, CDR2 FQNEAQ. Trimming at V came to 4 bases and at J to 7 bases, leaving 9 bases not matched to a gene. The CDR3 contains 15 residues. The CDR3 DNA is TGTGCCAGCAGCTCGTGGACAGGGTCTAGGCAGCCCCAGCATTTT. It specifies CASSSWTGSRQPQHF.

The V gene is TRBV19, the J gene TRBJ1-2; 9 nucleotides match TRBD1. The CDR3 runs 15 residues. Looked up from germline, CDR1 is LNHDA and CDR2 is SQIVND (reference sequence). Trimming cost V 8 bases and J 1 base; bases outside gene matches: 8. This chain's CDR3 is CASRPGTGLNYGYTF. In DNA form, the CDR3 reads TGTGCCAGTCGACCCGGGACAGGGCTTAACTATGGCTACACCTTC.

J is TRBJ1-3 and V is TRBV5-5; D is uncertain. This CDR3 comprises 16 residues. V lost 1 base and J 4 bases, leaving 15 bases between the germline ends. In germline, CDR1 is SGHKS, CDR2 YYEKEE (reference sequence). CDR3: CASSLKQRLSGNTIYF. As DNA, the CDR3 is TGTGCCAGCAGCTTGAAGCAGAGGCTCAGCGGAAACACCATATATTTT. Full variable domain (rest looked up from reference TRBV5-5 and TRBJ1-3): DAGVTQSPTHLIKTRGQQVTLRCSPISGHKSVSWYQQVLGQGPQFIFQYYEKEERGRGNFPDRFSARQFPNYSSELNVNALLLGDSALYLCASSLKQRLSGNTIYFGEGSWLTVV.

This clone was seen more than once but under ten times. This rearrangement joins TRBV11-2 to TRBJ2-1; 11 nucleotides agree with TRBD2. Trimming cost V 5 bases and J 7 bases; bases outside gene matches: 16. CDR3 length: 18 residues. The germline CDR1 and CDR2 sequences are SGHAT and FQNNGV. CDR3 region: CASSPRRLAGGPGNEQFF. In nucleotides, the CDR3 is TGTGCCAGCAGCCCTCGACGGTTAGCGGGAGGGCCAGGGAATGAGCAGTTCTTC.

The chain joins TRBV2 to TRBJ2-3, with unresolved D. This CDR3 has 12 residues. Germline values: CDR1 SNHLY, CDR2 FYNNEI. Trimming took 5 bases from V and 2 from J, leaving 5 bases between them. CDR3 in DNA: TGTGCCAGCAGTTACACCACAGATACGCAGTATTTT. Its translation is CASSYTTDTQYF.

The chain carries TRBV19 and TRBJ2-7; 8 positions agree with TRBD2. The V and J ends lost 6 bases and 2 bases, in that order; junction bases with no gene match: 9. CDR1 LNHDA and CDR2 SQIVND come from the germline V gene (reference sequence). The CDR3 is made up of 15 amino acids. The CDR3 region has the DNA TGTGCCAGTAGGGTTGCGGGACTAGGGACCTACGAGCAGTACTTC. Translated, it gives CASRVAGLGTYEQYF.

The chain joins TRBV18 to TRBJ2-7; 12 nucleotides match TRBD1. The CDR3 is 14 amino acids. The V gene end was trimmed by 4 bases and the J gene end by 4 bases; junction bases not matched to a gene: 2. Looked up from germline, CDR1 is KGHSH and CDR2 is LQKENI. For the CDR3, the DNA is TGTGCCAGCTCACTGGGACAGGGGGCTTACGAGCAGTACTTC. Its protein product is CASSLGQGAYEQYF.

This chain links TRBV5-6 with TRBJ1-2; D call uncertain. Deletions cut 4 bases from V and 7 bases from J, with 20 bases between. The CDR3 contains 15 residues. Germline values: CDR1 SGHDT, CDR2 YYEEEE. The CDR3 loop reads CASSPTGVRLVGYTF. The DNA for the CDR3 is TGTGCCAGCAGCCCCACCGGTGTCCGCCTGGTTGGCTACACCTTC.

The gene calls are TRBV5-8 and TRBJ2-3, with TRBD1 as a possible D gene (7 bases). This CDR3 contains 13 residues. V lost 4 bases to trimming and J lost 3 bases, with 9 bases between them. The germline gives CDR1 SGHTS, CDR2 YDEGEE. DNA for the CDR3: TGTGCCAGCAGCGCGGGACAGACAGATACGCAGTATTTT. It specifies CASSAGQTDTQYF.

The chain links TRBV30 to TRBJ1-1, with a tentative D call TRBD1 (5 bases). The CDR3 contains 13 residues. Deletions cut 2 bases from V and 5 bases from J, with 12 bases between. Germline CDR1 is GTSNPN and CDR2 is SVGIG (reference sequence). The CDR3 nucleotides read TGTGCCTGGAGTATGGGGCTGGGGACTGAAGCTTTCTTT. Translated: CAWSMGLGTEAFF.

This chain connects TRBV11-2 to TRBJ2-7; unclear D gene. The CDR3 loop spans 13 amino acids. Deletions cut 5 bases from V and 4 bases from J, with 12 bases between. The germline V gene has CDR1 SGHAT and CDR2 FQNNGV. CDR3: CASSPGLGYEQYF. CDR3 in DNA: TGTGCCAGCAGCCCCGGCCTGGGGTACGAGCAGTACTTC. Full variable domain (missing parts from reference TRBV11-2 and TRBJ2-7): EAGVAQSPRYKIIEKRQSVAFWCNPISGHATLYWYQQILGQGPKLLIQFQNNGVVDDSQLPKDRFSAERLKGVDSTLKIQPAKLEDSAVYLCASSPGLGYEQYFGPGTRLTVT.

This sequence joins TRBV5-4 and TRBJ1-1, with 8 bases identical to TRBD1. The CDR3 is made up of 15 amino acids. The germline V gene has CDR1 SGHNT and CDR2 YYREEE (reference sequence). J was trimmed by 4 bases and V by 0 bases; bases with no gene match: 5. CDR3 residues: CASSLEPGQVTEAFF. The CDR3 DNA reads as TGTGCCAGCAGCTTGGAACCGGGACAGGTCACTGAAGCTTTCTTT.

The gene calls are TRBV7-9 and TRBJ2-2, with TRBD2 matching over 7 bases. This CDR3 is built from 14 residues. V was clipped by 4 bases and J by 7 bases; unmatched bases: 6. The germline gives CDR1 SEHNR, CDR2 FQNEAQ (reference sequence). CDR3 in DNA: TGTGCCAGCAGCTGGGGGGGTTCAAGCGGGGAGCTGTTTTTT. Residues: CASSWGGSSGELFF.

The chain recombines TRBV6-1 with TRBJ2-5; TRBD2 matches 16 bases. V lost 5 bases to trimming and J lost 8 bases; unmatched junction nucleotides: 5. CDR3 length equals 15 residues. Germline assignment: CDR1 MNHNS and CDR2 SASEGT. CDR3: CASSSGLAGGVTQYF. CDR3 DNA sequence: TGTGCCAGCAGTTCGGGACTAGCGGGAGGGGTAACCCAGTACTTC.

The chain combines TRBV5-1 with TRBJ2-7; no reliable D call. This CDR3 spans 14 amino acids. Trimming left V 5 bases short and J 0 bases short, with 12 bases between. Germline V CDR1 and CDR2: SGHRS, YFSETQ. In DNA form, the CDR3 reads TGCGCCAGCAGTGACCTCGGCAGCTCCTACGAGCAGTACTTC. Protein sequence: CASSDLGSSYEQYF.

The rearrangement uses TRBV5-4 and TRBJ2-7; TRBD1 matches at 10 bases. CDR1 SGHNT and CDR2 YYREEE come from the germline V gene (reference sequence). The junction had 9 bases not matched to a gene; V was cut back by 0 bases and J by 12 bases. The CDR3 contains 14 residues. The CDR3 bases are TGTGCCAGCAGCTTGGAAACCGGGACAGGGGTGGTGTACTTC. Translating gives CASSLETGTGVVYF.

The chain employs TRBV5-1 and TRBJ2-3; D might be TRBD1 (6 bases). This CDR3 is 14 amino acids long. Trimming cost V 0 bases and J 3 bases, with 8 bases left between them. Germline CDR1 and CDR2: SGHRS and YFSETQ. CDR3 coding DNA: TGCGCCAGCAGCTTGGACAGGGCGACAGATACGCAGTATTTT. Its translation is CASSLDRATDTQYF.

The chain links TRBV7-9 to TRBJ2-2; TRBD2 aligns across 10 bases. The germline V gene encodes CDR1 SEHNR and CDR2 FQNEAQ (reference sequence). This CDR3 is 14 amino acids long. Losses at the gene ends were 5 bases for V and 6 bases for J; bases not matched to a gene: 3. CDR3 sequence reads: CASSKAGGPGELFF. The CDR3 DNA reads TGTGCCAGCAGCAAAGCGGGAGGGCCCGGGGAGCTGTTTTTT.

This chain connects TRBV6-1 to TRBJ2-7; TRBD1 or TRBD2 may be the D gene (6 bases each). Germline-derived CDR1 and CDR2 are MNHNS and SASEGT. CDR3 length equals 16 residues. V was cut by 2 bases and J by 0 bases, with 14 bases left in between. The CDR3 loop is CASSEIGRGLSYEQYF. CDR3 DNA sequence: TGTGCCAGCAGTGAAATAGGTCGGGGGCTCTCCTACGAGCAGTACTTC.

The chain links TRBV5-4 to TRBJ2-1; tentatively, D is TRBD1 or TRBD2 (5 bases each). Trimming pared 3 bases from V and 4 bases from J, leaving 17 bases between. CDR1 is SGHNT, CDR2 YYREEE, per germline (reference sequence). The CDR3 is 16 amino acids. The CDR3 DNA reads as TGTGCCAGCAGCTCAGACCGGGACGCTGGTTACAATGAGCAGTTCTTC. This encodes CASSSDRDAGYNEQFF.

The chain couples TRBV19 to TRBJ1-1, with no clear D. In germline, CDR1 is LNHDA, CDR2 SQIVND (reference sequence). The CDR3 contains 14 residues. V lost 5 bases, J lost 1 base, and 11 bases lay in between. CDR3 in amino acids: CASSPASENTEAFF. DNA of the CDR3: TGTGCCAGTAGTCCAGCCTCAGAGAACACTGAAGCTTTCTTT.

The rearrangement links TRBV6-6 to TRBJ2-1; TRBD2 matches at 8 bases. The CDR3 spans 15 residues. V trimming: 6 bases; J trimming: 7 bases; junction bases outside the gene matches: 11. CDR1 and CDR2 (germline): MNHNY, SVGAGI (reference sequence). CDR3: CASRRLAGTWNEQFF. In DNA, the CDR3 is TGTGCCAGCAGACGCCTAGCGGGTACTTGGAATGAGCAGTTCTTC.

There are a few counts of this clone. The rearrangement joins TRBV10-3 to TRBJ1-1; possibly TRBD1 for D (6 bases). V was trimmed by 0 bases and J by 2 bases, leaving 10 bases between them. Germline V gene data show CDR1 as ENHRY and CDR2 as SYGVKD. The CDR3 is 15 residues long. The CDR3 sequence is CAISESGTFNTEAFF. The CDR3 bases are TGTGCCATCAGTGAGTCTGGGACATTTAACACTGAAGCTTTCTTT.

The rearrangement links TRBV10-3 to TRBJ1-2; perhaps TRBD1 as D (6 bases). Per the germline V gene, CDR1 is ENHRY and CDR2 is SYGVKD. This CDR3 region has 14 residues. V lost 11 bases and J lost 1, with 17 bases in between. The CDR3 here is CAHSGGQINYGYTF. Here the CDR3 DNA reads TGTGCCCATTCGGGGGGGCAGATTAACTATGGCTACACCTTC.